Sequencing of this TCR beta chain was carried out in a study of blood T cell repertoires in COVID-19. Turning to the study itself: COVID-19 samples from acute and convalescent phases originated in the United States, Italy and Spain. T cells, B-cell-depleted T cells, or PBMCs provided the cDNA or gDNA that served as material.

How the authors handled the data: It was from reference gene primer amplification that nucleated cell counts were estimated. Assay used: immunoSEQ multiplex PCR; TCRdb lists only in-frame clones, some missing. D and trimming come from the DNA, and the V and J calls and clone size come from that table. The repertoire includes 150,000 to 200,000 clones, about 86% of them detected once, and 15% to 20% sits in the top ten. With 0 bases removed from V and 0 bases from J, the gap between germline ends came to 8 bases. This CDR3 has 15 amino acids. Germline V gene lookup returns CDR1 LGHNA and CDR2 YNFKEQ. Sequencing was carried out using peripheral blood. J is TRBJ1-2 and V is TRBV4-2; no clear D. This TCR was recovered from a woman at least 80 years old with acute or convalescent COVID-19. CDR3 nucleotide sequence: TGTGCCAGCAGCCAAGAGTCCATTGCTAACTATGGCTACACCTTC. Its translation: CASSQESIANYGYTF.